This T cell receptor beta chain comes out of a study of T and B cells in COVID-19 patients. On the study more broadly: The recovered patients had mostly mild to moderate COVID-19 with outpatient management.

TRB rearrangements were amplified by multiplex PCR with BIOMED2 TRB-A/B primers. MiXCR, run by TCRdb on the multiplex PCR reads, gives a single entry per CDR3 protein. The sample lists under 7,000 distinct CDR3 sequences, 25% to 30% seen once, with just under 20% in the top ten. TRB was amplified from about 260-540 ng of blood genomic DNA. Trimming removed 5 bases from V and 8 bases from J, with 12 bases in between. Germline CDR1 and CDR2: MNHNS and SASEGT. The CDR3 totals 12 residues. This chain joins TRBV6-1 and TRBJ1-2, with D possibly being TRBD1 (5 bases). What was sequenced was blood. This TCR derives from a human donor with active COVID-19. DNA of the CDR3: TGTGCCAGCAGTTTAGAAGGGGCCGGCTACACCTTC. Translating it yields CASSLEGAGYTF.